What follows are 14 T cell receptor beta chains derived from one specimen sequenced in a study of T cells in Graves' hyperthyroidism and ophthalmopathy. RNA transcripts were the template for amplifying TCR beta CDR3 regions. Using the HTBI primer set, a first-round RT-PCR was run on the TCR CDR3. TCRdb redid the calling of the multiplex PCR reads with MiXCR, one entry per CDR3 protein. The sample contains about 180,000 distinct CDR3 sequences, around 15% of which appear only once. Sequencing was done on a sample of blood. The receptors were gathered from a woman between 50 and 59 years old with Graves' hyperthyroidism.

This clonotype appeared many times. The chain has TRBV6-1 and TRBJ1-5; D is perhaps TRBD1 (6 bases). The CDR3 is 15 residues long. Germline V gene data show CDR1 as MNHNS and CDR2 as SASEGT. The ends were cut back, 6 bases at V and 4 bases at J, with 16 bases in the middle. The CDR3 DNA reads TGTGCCAGCAGGCTCGGGACATATCCTAATCAGCCCCAGCATTTT. It yields the protein CASRLGTYPNQPQHF.

This clonotype showed up many times. The chain carries TRBV2 and TRBJ2-5; D may correspond to TRBD1 or TRBD2 (5 bases each). The CDR3 has 12 amino acids. CDR1 and CDR2 (germline): SNHLY, FYNNEI. V lost 6 bases and J 5 bases, leaving 10 bases between the germline ends. CDR3 loop: CASSKGTETQYF. For the CDR3, the DNA is TGTGCCAGCAGCAAGGGGACGGAGACCCAGTACTTC.

The table lists this clonotype with many counts. The chain uses TRBV6-1 and TRBJ1-4; TRBD1 matches at 10 bases. CDR3 length equals 14 residues. Trimming took 9 bases from V and 8 from J; bases not matched to a gene: 9. CDR1 is MNHNS and CDR2 is SASEGT in the germline V gene. As DNA, the CDR3 is TGTGCCAGTTACCCGGGACAGGGGACGGAAAAACTGTTTTTT. Protein: CASYPGQGTEKLFF.

This clonotype was seen many times. The chain recombines TRBV6-1 with TRBJ1-3; tentative D call: TRBD1 (6 bases). This CDR3 spans 15 amino acids. Germline-derived CDR1 and CDR2 are MNHNS and SASEGT. With 7 bases removed from V and 3 bases from J, the gap between germline ends came to 16 bases. The DNA for the CDR3 is TGTGCCAGCATAGGGGGGGTAATGAGTGGAAACACCATATATTTT. Translation: CASIGGVMSGNTIYF.

The table lists this clonotype with many counts. The chain recombines TRBV6-2 or TRBV6-3 with TRBJ2-7; TRBD2 might be the D (6 bases). Trimming took 7 bases from V and 3 from J, leaving 16 bases between them. Germline V gene lookup returns CDR1 MNHEY and CDR2 SVGEGT. CDR3 size: 14 residues. CDR3 in amino acids: CASINGGNHYEQYF. The DNA for the CDR3 is TGTGCCAGCATCAACGGGGGAAATCACTACGAGCAGTACTTC.

The sample holds many counts of this clonotype. The rearrangement links TRBV7-2 to TRBJ2-1, with 9 positions matching TRBD1. Trimming cost V 3 bases and J 8 bases; bases outside gene matches: 8. This CDR3 contains 15 residues. The V gene's germline CDR1 is SGHTA and CDR2 FQGNSA. The CDR3 here is CASSFQGTGSDEQFF. In DNA form, the CDR3 reads TGTGCCAGCAGCTTCCAGGGGACAGGGAGCGATGAGCAGTTCTTC.

This clonotype was found many times. As DNA, the CDR3 is TGTGCCAGCAGTTTAGGGGGGGGCAGGGAGCAGTTCTTC. This translates into CASSLGGGREQFF. The rearrangement joins TRBV27 to TRBJ2-1, with D possibly TRBD2 on 7 matching bases. The CDR3 is 13 residues long. Trimming removed 2 bases from V and 10 bases from J, with 12 bases in between. CDR1 and CDR2 from the germline V gene are MNHEY and SMNVEV (reference sequence).

The V call is TRBV12-3 or TRBV12-4, the J call TRBJ2-1; D gene uncertain. Trimming pared 6 bases from V and 5 bases from J, leaving 14 bases between. This CDR3 is 14 amino acids long. CDR3 sequence (DNA): TGTGCCAGCAGCGTAGATGAAGGAAACAATGAGCAGTTCTTC. Translated: CASSVDEGNNEQFF.

This clonotype was found many times. This sequence joins TRBV3-1 and TRBJ2-1, with TRBD1 matching over 7 bases. The trim removed 2 bases at V and 0 bases at J, leaving 7 bases unmatched. CDR3 length equals 17 residues. CDR1 and CDR2 (germline): LGHDT, YNNKEL (reference sequence). This chain's CDR3 is CASSQRPTGASYNEQFF. The CDR3 nucleotides are TGTGCCAGCAGCCAAAGACCCACAGGGGCCTCCTACAATGAGCAGTTCTTC.

This clonotype was seen at least ten times. The chain joins TRBV29-1 to TRBJ1-2; TRBD1 might be the D (5 bases). CDR3 length: 15 residues. CDR1 is SQVTM and CDR2 is ANQGSEA in the germline V gene. With 1 base removed from V and 8 bases from J, the gap between germline ends came to 20 bases. The CDR3 sequence: CSVEGMGIRESGYTF. DNA for the CDR3: TGCAGCGTTGAAGGAATGGGGATCAGGGAGTCGGGCTACACCTTC.

V and J are TRBV3-1 and TRBJ2-6; 7 bases match TRBD2. CDR1 and CDR2 from the germline V gene are LGHDT and YNNKEL (reference sequence). The CDR3 covers 18 residues. V lost 1 base, J lost 4 bases, and 10 bases stayed unmatched. CDR3 amino acids: CASSQVASPGGGANVLTF. In nucleotides, the CDR3 is TGTGCCAGCAGCCAAGTGGCCTCCCCCGGGGGGGGGGCCAACGTCCTGACTTTC.

In this sample, this clonotype turned up many times. V gene TRBV7-9 combines with J gene TRBJ1-2, with TRBD1 matching 9 bases. The CDR3 contains 16 residues. The J segment lost 3 bases and the V segment lost 4 bases, leaving 9 bases of the junction unmatched. CDR1 is SEHNR and CDR2 is FQNEAQ in the germline V gene (reference sequence). Here the CDR3 reads CASSSPTGGADYGYTF. In DNA form, the CDR3 reads TGTGCCAGCAGCTCGCCCACAGGGGGCGCCGACTATGGCTACACCTTC.

CDR3: CSAHRGGAYEQYF. The CDR3 DNA sequence: TGCAGTGCTCACCGGGGGGGGGCCTACGAGCAGTACTTC. The chain is built from TRBV20-1 and TRBJ2-7; the match to TRBD2 covers 8 bases. Unmatched junction bases numbered 5, after V lost 5 bases and J lost 2 bases. CDR1 DFQATT and CDR2 SNEGSKA come from the germline V gene (reference sequence). The CDR3 covers 13 residues.

Of note for this clonotype: This may be a read error, as it is one base from a much larger clone. The chain couples TRBV28 to TRBJ1-2; 10 bases match TRBD1. The CDR3 covers 16 residues. Germline-derived CDR1 and CDR2 are MDHEN and SYDVKM. CDR3 sequence (DNA): TGTGCCTGCAGTGCTCCGCCGGGACAGGGGACGGGGGGCTACACCTTC. Protein sequence: CACSAPPGQGTGGYTF.